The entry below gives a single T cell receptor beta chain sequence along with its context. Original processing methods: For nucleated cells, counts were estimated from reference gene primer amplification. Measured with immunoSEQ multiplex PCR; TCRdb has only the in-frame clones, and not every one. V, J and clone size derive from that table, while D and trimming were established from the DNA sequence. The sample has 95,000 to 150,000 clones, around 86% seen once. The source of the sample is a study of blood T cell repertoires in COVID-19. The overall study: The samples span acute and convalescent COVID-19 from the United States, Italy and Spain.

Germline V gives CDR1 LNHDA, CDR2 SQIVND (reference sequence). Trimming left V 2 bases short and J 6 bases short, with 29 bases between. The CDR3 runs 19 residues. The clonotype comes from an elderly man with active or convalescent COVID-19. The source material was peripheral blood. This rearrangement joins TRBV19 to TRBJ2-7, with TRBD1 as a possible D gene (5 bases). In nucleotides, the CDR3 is TGTGCCAGTAGTATACCCCCCACGGCCACGCTAGGCAGGGTATCCGAGCAGTACTTC. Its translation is CASSIPPTATLGRVSEQYF.